This entry features one T cell receptor (beta chain) sequence. The antigen remains undetermined. Distinct nucleotide sequences in the sample also encode this CDR3. The CDR3 totals 13 residues. Trimming left V 6 bases short and J 1 base short, with 13 bases between. Germline lookup yields CDR1 SQVTM and CDR2 ANQGSEA. This specimen belongs to a study of shared clonotypes between healthy human individuals. Overall study findings and caveats: Compared with clonotypes that all four donors shared, non-shared clonotypes had lower generation probabilities.

Positively selected for CCR7, the CD45RO-negative cells used as naive CD8 cells excluded terminally differentiated effector memory CD45RA+ cells. An even split of each subset's genomic DNA across several immunoSEQ plates was performed. Sorted-subset replicate PCRs used roughly 220 ng DNA, tens of thousands of T cell genomes. Per the authors' pipeline: As immunoSEQ supplied junction-only sequences (without quality scores), filtering differed. Clones were read by immunoSEQ multiplex PCR, and TCRdb kept only the in-frame ones, dropping some. D and trimming were read from the DNA, whereas the V and J calls and clone size are those reported in that table. Of 700,000 to 950,000 clones detected, 90% to 98% appear once; the ten largest clones hold under 0.3%.

The rearrangement links TRBV29-1 to TRBJ2-7; TRBD1 might be the D (5 bases). The receptor was isolated from a man aged 25 to 40 in good health. Sample: naive CD8+ T cells sorted from blood. In DNA, the CDR3 is TGCAGCGTCCTATCAGGGTTATCCTACGAGCAGTACTTC. As protein: CSVLSGLSYEQYF.